This T cell receptor (beta chain) is from a study of read filtering for tumor transcriptome and immune sequencing. The wider study: The cohort had over 16 men and 14 women aged roughly 40 to 90, mean about 66 years. DNase treatment preceded whole-transcriptome library preparation. Study-level points and caveats: IR-seq and RNA-seq agreed better without single-read clonotypes.

There are a few counts of this clonotype. Its antigen is unknown. From roughly 390 ng of RNA, a library with molecular barcoded alpha/delta and beta/gamma adaptors was made. MiXCR, applied by TCRdb to the reads, yields one record per CDR3 protein. The data contain about 46,000 distinct CDR3 sequences, about 20% of them seen just once; the ten biggest clones take up more than 30%. This CDR3 is built from 14 residues. After removal of 3 bases from V and 5 bases from J, the junction contained 4 bases not matched to a gene. The V gene's germline CDR1 is LNHDA and CDR2 SQIVND (reference sequence). Sample: a population of CD138-negative cells sorted from bone marrow. The sequence was collected from a donor aged 40 or over with multiple myeloma. The gene calls are TRBV19 and TRBJ2-1; 7 bases are shared with TRBD1. CDR3 sequence (DNA): TGTGCCAGTAGTATGACAGGGAGCCACAATGAGCAGTTCTTC. This encodes CASSMTGSHNEQFF.